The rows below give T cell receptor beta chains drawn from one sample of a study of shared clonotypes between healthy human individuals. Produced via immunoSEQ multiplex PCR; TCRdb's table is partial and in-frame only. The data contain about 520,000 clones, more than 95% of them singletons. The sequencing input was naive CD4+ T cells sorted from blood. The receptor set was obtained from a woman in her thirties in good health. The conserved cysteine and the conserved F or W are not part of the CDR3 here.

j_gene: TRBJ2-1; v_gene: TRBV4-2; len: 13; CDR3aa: ASSFQPGGYNEQF
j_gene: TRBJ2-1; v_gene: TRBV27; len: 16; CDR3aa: ASSSPAGGPFGLNEQF
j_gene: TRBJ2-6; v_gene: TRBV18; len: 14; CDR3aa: ASSGQGASGANVLT
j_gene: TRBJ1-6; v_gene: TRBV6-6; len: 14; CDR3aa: ASSGKGQGYNSPLH
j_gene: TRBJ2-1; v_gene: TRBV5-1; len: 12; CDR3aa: ASSLDYSRDEQF
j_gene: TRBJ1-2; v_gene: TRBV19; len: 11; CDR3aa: ASTWDRGEGYT
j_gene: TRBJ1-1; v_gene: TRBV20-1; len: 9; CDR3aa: RAAGGTEAF
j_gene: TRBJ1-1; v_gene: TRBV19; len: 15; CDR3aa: ASSAKPGGVKNTEAF
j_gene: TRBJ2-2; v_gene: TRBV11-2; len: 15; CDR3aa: ASSLRWTSLDTGELF
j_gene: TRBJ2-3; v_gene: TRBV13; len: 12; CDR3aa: ASSLLIVTDTQY
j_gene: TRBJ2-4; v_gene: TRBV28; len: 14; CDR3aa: ASSLDGAKAKNIQY
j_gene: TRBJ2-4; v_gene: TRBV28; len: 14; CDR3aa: ASSIIAGGAKNIQY
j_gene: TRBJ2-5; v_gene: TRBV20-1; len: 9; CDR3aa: SALRVGTQY
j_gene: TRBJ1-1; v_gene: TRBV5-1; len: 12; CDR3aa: ASSRGEVNTEAF
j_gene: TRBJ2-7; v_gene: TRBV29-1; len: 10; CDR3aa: SVGRGVSEQY
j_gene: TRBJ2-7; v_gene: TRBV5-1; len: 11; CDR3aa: ASSFEGSYEQY
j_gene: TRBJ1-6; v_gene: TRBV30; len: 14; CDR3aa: AWSVRNPVPSSPLH
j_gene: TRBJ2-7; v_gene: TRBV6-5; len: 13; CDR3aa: ASSRGTSGRPGQY
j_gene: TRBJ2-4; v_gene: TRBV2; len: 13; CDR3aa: ASSDLGVAKNIQY
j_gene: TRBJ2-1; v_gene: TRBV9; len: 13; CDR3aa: ASSVGPDSYNEQF
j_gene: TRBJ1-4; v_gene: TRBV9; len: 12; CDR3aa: ASSASLKNEKLF
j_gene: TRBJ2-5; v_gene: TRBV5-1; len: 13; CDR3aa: ASSLVAGPGETQY
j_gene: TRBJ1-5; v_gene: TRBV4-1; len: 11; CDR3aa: ASGQSSNQPQH
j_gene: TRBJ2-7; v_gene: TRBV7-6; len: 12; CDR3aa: ASSLVAGAYEQY
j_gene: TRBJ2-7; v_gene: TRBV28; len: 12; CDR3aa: ASSSGTASYEQY